The 9 T cell receptor beta chains presented below share a single source sample, sequenced in a study of Ad26.COV2.S vaccination and SARS-CoV-2 variants. Produced via immunoSEQ multiplex PCR; TCRdb's table is partial and in-frame only. The repertoire consists of under 150,000 clones, with 86% occurring once and the leading ten covering 5%. Sample: peripheral blood, taken after recovery from COVID-19. These TCRs come from a human donor who had recovered from COVID-19.

This clone was counted only a few times. The chain employs TRBV7-9 and TRBJ1-4; weak D call: TRBD1 (6 bases). The CDR3 runs to 14 residues. V shed 5 bases and J shed 11 bases, with 18 bases lying between them. Looked up from germline, CDR1 is SEHNR and CDR2 is FQNEAQ (reference sequence). The CDR3: CASSPARGSAKLFF. CDR3 DNA sequence: TGTGCCAGCAGCCCTGCCAGGGGATCTGCGAAACTGTTTTTT.

This clone is categorized as medium-sized. DNA for the CDR3: TGTGCCAGCAGCTTTGGGGTGTACGAGCAGTACTTC. Amino acids: CASSFGVYEQYF. The V and J genes are TRBV7-9 and TRBJ2-7; D gene unclear. V lost 3 bases and J lost 4, with 7 bases in between. CDR1 SEHNR and CDR2 FQNEAQ come from the germline V gene (reference sequence). The CDR3 is 12 residues long.

The chain joins TRBV4-3 to TRBJ2-7; 14 bases fit TRBD2. The CDR3 extends over 18 amino acids. V was pared by 5 bases and J by 0 bases, with 9 bases of the junction left unmatched. The germline V gene encodes CDR1 LGHNA and CDR2 YSLEER. The CDR3 DNA follows: TGCGCCAGCAGCTCCGGACTAGCGGGGGGTACGAGCTCCTACGAGCAGTACTTC. Amino acid sequence: CASSSGLAGGTSSYEQYF.

The V call is TRBV29-1, the J call TRBJ1-1; D gene unclear. V was shortened by 4 bases and J by 5 bases, with 8 bases between the two germline ends. The CDR3 loop spans 11 amino acids. The V gene's germline CDR1 is SQVTM and CDR2 ANQGSEA. This chain's CDR3 is CSVVRDTEAFF. CDR3 nucleotide sequence: TGCAGCGTTGTCAGAGATACTGAAGCTTTCTTT.

The V call is TRBV7-6, the J call TRBJ2-2; perhaps TRBD2 as D (5 bases). The CDR3 covers 16 residues. Germline loops: CDR1 SGHVS, CDR2 FNYEAQ. V lost 0 bases and J 6 bases, leaving 14 bases between the germline ends. CDR3 nucleotides: TGTGCCAGCAGCTTAGCGAGGGCAGGTGGGGCCGGGGAGCTGTTTTTT. This translates into CASSLARAGGAGELFF.

This chain links TRBV29-1 with TRBJ1-1, with TRBD1 as a possible D gene (5 bases). This CDR3 contains 13 residues. CDR1 SQVTM and CDR2 ANQGSEA come from the germline V gene. The germline V and J ends were trimmed by 7 bases and 1 base, with 13 bases remaining between them. CDR3 DNA: TGCAGCGCCGAAACGGGGACGAACACTGAAGCTTTCTTT. Amino acid sequence: CSAETGTNTEAFF.

This chain links TRBV30 with TRBJ1-6; no clear D gene. CDR1 GTSNPN and CDR2 SVGIG come from the germline V gene (reference sequence). Trimming removed 2 bases from V and 7 bases from J, with 9 bases in between. The CDR3 covers 13 residues. CDR3 amino acids: CAWSSGMNSPLHF. As DNA, the CDR3 is TGTGCCTGGAGTAGCGGCATGAATTCACCCCTCCACTTT.

V and J are TRBV4-3 and TRBJ2-7; D uncertain. The CDR3 consists of 16 residues. V dropped 1 base and J dropped 0 bases, with 13 bases sitting between them. CDR1 LGHNA and CDR2 YSLEER come from the germline V gene. Here the CDR3 reads CASSQGPAINSYEQYF. CDR3 in DNA: TGCGCCAGCAGCCAAGGTCCGGCCATCAACTCCTACGAGCAGTACTTC.

The V call is TRBV11-2, the J call TRBJ2-7; 9 nucleotides line up with TRBD1. Germline CDR1 SGHAT, CDR2 FQNNGV. Germline trimming cut 1 base from V and 6 bases from J; bases unmatched to any gene: 10. CDR3 length: 16 amino acids. CDR3 bases: TGTGCCAGCAGCTTAGTGAGGGGGACAGGGAGAATCGAGCAGTACTTC. Its protein is CASSLVRGTGRIEQYF.